This TCR beta chain was sequenced during a study of regulatory T cells in long-lasting Graves disease. CDR1 and CDR2 from the germline V gene are SGDLS and YYNGEE. With 7 bases clipped from V and 0 bases from J, the junction kept 10 bases outside the gene matches. The CDR3 is made up of 16 amino acids. To make TCR beta libraries, researchers used iRepertoire HTBI primers and Arm-PCR of CDR3 regions. Using its own MiXCR run on the multiplex PCR reads, TCRdb lists one record per CDR3 protein. The table records 350,000 to 450,000 distinct CDR3 sequences, over 15% of them present only once. Specified time point: newly diagnosed GD, antithyroid drugs for less than 3 months. The TCR library was prepared using RNA isolated from PBMCs. American Thyroid Association guidelines defined how Graves' disease was diagnosed. These same records also appear under a second study, on T cells in Graves' hyperthyroidism and ophthalmopathy. That report notes: The HTBI primer set served for first-round RT-PCR of the TCR CDR3.

The sample here was peripheral blood mononuclear cells (PBMCs), taken at new diagnosis, from a patient treated with antithyroid drugs. The chain couples TRBV9 to TRBJ2-7; 10 bases are a match to TRBD2. This TCR was sampled from a man aged 40-50 years with Graves disease. The CDR3 protein is CASSHLSGGGSYEQYF. The CDR3 region has the DNA TGTGCCAGCTCCCATCTGAGCGGGGGGGGCTCCTACGAGCAGTACTTC. Supplemented by reference TRBV9 and TRBJ2-7, the full variable domain reads DSGVTQTPKHLITATGQRVTLRCSPRSGDLSVYWYQQSLDQGLQFLIQYYNGEERAKGNILERFSAQQFPDLHSELNLSSLELGDSALYFCASSHLSGGGSYEQYFGPGTRLTVT.